This T cell receptor beta chain was captured by sequencing in a study of blood T cell repertoires in COVID-19. In the study overall: Specimens from acute and convalescent COVID-19 originated in the United States, Italy and Spain. The analysed material was cDNA or gDNA that came from T cells, B-cell-depleted T cells, or PBMCs.

V lost 4 bases, J lost 1 base, and 7 bases lay in between. The CDR3 has 13 amino acids. CDR1 and CDR2 (germline): SGHRS, YFSETQ. How the authors handled the data: From reference gene primer amplification, estimates of nucleated cell counts were derived. TCRdb's copy holds only in-frame clones and misses some; the assay was immunoSEQ multiplex PCR. D and trimming come from the DNA, and the V and J calls and clone size come from that table. The table includes hundreds of thousands of clones, approximately 88% detected once. The source material was peripheral blood. The receptor was derived from a man in his forties with acute or convalescent COVID-19. The V call is TRBV5-1, the J call TRBJ2-3; D unresolved. The CDR3 DNA follows: TGCGCCAGCAGCCCCGCGCGCACAGATACGCAGTATTTT. It encodes CASSPARTDTQYF.